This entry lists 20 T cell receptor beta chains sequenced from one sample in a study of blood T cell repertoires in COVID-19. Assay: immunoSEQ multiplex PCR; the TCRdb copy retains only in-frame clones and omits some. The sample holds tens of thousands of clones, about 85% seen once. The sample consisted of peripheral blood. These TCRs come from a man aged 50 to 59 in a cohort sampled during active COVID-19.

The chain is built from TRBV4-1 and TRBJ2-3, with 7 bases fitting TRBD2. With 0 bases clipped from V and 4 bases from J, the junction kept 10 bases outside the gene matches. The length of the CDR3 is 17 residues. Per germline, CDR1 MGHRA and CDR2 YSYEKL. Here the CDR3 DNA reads TGCGCCAGCAGCCAAGAAGTGGCGGGGGTGATGGCAGATACGCAGTATTTT. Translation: CASSQEVAGVMADTQYF.

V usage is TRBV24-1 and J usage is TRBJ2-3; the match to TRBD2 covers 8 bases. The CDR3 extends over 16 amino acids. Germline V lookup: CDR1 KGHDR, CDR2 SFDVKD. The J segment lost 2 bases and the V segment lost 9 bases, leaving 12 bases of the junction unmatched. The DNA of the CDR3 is TGTGCCACCCTCCTCAGGGGACTAGGCCTCACAGATACGCAGTATTTT. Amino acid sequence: CATLLRGLGLTDTQYF.

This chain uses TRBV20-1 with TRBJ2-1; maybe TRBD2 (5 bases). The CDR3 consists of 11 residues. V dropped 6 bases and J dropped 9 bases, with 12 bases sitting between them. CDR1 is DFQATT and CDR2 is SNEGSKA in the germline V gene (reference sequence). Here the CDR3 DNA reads TGCAGTGCGGCTAAGGCGGGTGAGCAGTTCTTC. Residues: CSAAKAGEQFF.

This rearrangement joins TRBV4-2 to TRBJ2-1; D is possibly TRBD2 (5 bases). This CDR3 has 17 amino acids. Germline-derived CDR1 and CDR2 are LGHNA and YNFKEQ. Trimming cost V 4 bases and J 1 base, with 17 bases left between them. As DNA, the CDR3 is TGTGCCAGCAGCCCTCCCGGGGTAGCCGGTTCCTACAATGAGCAGTTCTTC. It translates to CASSPPGVAGSYNEQFF.

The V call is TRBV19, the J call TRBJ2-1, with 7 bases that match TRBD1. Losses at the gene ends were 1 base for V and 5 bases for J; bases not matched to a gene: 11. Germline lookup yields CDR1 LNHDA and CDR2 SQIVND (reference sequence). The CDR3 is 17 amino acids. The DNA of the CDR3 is TGTGCCAGTAGTATAGTAGGGGGAACAGGGGCGAACAATGAGCAGTTCTTC. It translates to CASSIVGGTGANNEQFF.

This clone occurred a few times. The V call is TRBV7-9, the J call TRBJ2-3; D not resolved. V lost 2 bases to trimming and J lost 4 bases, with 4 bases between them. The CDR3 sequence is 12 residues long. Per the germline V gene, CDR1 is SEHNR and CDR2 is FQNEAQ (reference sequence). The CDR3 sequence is CASSLLPDTQYF. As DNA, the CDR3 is TGTGCCAGCAGCTTACTCCCAGATACGCAGTATTTT.

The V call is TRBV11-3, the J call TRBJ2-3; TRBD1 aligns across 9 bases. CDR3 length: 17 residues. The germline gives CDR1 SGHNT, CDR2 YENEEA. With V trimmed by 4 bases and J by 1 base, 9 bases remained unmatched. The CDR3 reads CASSSRDRELRTDTQYF. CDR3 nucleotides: TGTGCCAGCAGCTCCCGGGACAGGGAACTGCGCACAGATACGCAGTATTTT. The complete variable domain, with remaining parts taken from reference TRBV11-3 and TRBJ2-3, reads EAGVVQSPRYKIIEKKQPVAFWCNPISGHNTLYWYLQNLGQGPELLIRYENEEAVDDSQLPKDRFSAERLKGVDSTLKIQPAELGDSAVYLCASSSRDRELRTDTQYFGPGTRLTVL.

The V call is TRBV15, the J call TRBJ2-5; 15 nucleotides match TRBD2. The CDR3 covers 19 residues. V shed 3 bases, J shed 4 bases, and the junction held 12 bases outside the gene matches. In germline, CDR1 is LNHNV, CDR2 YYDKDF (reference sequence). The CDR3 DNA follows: TGTGCCACCAGCAGTCCGAGAACCGGACTAGCGGGAGGGGTAGAGACCCAGTACTTC. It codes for CATSSPRTGLAGGVETQYF.

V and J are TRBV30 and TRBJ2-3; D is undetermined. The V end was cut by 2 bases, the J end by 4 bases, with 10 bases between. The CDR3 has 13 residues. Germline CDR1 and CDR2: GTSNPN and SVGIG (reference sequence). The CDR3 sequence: CAWSLVSADTQYF. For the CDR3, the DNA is TGTGCCTGGAGTCTCGTGTCCGCAGATACGCAGTATTTT.

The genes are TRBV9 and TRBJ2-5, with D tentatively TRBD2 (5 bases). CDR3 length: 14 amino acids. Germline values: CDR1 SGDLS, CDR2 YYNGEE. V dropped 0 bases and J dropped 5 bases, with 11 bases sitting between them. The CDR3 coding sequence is TGTGCCAGCAGCGTAGCCCCGGGCGGGGAGACCCAGTACTTC. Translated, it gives CASSVAPGGETQYF.

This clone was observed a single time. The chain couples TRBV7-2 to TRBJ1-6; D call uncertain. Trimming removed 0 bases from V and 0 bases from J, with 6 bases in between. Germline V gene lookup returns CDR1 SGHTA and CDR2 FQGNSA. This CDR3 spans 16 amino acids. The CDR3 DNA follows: TGTGCCAGCAGCTTAGCACCTAGCTCCTATAATTCACCCCTCCACTTT. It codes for CASSLAPSSYNSPLHF.

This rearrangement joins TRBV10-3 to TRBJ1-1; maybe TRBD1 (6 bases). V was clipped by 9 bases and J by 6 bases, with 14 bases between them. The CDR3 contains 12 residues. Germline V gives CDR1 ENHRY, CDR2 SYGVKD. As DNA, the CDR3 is TGTGCCATAAGAGAACAGGGCCCTGAAGCTTTCTTT. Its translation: CAIREQGPEAFF.

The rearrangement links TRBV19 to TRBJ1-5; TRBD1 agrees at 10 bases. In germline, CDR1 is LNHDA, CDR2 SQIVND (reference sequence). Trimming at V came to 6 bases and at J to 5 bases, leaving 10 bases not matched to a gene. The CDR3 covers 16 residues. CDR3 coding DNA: TGTGCCAGTAGCCCGGGACAGGGGTTTTTAGATCAGCCCCAGCATTTT. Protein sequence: CASSPGQGFLDQPQHF. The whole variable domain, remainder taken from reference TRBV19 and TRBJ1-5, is DGGITQSPKYLFRKEGQNVTLSCEQNLNHDAMYWYRQDPGQGLRLIYYSQIVNDFQKGDIAEGYSVSREKKESFPLTVTSAQKNPTAFYLCASSPGQGFLDQPQHFGDGTRLSIL.

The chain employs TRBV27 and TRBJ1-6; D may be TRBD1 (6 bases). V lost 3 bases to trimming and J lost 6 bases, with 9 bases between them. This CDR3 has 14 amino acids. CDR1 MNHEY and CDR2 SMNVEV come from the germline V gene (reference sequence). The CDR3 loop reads CASSLDRVNSPLHF. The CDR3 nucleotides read TGTGCCAGCAGTTTGGACAGAGTTAATTCACCCCTCCACTTT.

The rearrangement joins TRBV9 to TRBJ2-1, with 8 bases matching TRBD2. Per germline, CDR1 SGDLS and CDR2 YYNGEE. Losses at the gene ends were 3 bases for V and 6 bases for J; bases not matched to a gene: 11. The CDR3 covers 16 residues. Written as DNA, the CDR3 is TGTGCCAGCAGCGCCCACCCCGGACTAGCCATCAATGAGCAGTTCTTC. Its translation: CASSAHPGLAINEQFF.

CDR3 sequence: CSASWGRVAGNTIYF. CDR3 in DNA: TGCAGTGCTAGTTGGGGCAGGGTGGCTGGAAACACCATATATTTT. The rearrangement joins TRBV20-1 to TRBJ1-3, with D perhaps TRBD1 (5 bases). V dropped 3 bases and J dropped 2 bases, with 14 bases sitting between them. Germline V gene sequence: CDR1 DFQATT, CDR2 SNEGSKA (reference sequence). This CDR3 is 15 amino acids long.

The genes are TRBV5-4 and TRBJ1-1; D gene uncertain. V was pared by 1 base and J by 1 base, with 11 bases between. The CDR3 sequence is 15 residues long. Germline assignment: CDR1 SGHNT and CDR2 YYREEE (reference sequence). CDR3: CASSLSQLGNTEAFF. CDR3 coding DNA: TGTGCCAGCAGCTTGTCACAGTTGGGGAACACTGAAGCTTTCTTT.

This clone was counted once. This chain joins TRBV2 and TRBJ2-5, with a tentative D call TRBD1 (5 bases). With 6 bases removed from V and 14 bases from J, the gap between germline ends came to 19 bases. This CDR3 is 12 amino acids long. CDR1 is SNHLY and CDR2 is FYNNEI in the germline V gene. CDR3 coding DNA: TGTGCCAGCAGGCCCGACAGACGAGCGCTTTACTTC. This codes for CASRPDRRALYF.

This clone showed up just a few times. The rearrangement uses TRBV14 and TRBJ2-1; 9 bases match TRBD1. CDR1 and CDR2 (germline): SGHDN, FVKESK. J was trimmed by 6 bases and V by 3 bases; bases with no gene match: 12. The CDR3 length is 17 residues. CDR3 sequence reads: CASSHWTGADSGNEQFF. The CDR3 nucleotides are TGTGCCAGCAGCCATTGGACAGGGGCTGATTCGGGCAATGAGCAGTTCTTC.

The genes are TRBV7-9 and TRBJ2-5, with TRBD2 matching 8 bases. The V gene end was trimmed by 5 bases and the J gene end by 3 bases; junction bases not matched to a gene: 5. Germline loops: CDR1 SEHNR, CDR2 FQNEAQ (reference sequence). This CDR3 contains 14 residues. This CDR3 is CASSPTSGEETQYF. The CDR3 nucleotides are TGTGCCAGCAGCCCTACTAGCGGCGAAGAGACCCAGTACTTC.